This T cell receptor beta chain was identified during a study of human T cells and chemical hapten exposure. The wider study: DPC 0.01% went on the upper back by patch test, with reading at 6 days.

This clonotype occurred many times. The antigen remains unidentified. The CDR3 has 13 amino acids. Trimming removed 5 bases from V and 4 bases from J, with 12 bases in between. Per germline, CDR1 SGHTA and CDR2 FQGTGA. Study outcomes and limitations: Significantly more large CDR3 similarity clusters were formed by expanded TCRs than by controls.

Original handling: Counts of TCRs in each sample centred on a median of about 96,000 and extended from around 24,000 to 710,000. TCRdb re-called the RACE reads with MiXCR, one entry per CDR3 protein. The V and J calls were determined by TCRdb, not by the authors. Here the sample spans under 60,000 distinct CDR3 sequences, approximately 11% being singletons. Time point denoted: patch test 1, 2 weeks after DPC sensitization. The treatment denotes: therapeutic diphenylcyclopropenone sensitization with weekly scalp DPC. Extraction yielded total RNA from whole blood (unfractionated). Investigators collected blood before applying each patch test.

This receptor was identified in a woman aged 40 to 50 with alopecia areata. Some clones in this sample may be carry-over from other donors' samples. V is TRBV7-3 and J is TRBJ2-7; the D is unclear. The material was whole blood, obtained in connection with sensitization to the hapten diphenylcyclopropenone (DPC). The CDR3 sequence: CASSPQGDYEQYF. DNA for the CDR3: TGTGCCAGCAGCCCCCAAGGCGATTACGAGCAGTACTTC. Full variable domain (outside the CDR3, taken from reference TRBV7-3 and TRBJ2-7): GAGVSQTPSNKVTEKGKYVELRCDPISGHTALYWYRQSLGQGPEFLIYFQGTGAADDSGLPNDRFFAVRPEGSVSTLKIQRTERGDSAVYLCASSPQGDYEQYFGPGTRLTVT.